These 22 T cell receptor beta chains were sequenced from one sample in a study of T cells after posttransplantation cyclophosphamide. Control samples came 1 year after myeloablative marrow transplants with methotrexate plus calcineurin inhibitor. Using immunoSEQ multiplex PCR, the repertoire was profiled, and TCRdb retains in-frame clones only, with some absent. The sample has approximately 15,000 clones; approximately 80% are singletons. Sequencing used PBMCs, obtained 430 to 450 days after allogeneic stem cell transplant with calcineurin inhibitor and methotrexate. The receptors derive from a male patient aged 30 to 39 who received an allogeneic stem cell transplant from an unrelated donor, was CMV-positive, and had acute and chronic GVHD. Some T cells may arise from the graft donor.

The chain carries TRBV5-1 and TRBJ1-2; D gene unclear. Trimming took off 7 bases at V and 2 bases at J, with 21 bases between the two ends. From germline, CDR1 is SGHRS and CDR2 YFSETQ. There are 16 residues in the CDR3. CDR3 DNA: TGCGCCAGCGCCCTCGTAGGCTCAGGTTCGAACTATGGCTACACCTTC. Translating gives CASALVGSGSNYGYTF.

In this sample, this clone turned up a few times. This chain connects TRBV4-3 to TRBJ2-2, with 9 bases fitting TRBD2. CDR1 LGHNA and CDR2 YSLEER come from the germline V gene. There are 15 residues in the CDR3. The J segment lost 7 bases and the V segment lost 1 base, leaving 4 bases of the junction unmatched. CDR3 nucleotides: TGCGCCAGCAGCCAAGGCCGACTAGCGGTCGGGGAGCTGTTTTTT. This gives the protein CASSQGRLAVGELFF.

The J gene is TRBJ2-2, the V gene TRBV19, with 10 bases that match TRBD1. CDR1 LNHDA and CDR2 SQIVND come from the germline V gene (reference sequence). The CDR3 runs to 14 residues. V dropped 5 bases and J dropped 4; count of bases not matched to a gene: 1. The chain's CDR3 is CASSGTGATGELFF. The CDR3 nucleotides read TGTGCCAGTAGTGGGACAGGGGCCACCGGGGAGCTGTTTTTT.

The chain is built from TRBV7-9 and TRBJ2-1, with D possibly being TRBD1 (5 bases). The V end was cut by 5 bases, the J end by 4 bases, with 12 bases between. The length of the CDR3 is 14 residues. The germline CDR1 and CDR2 sequences are SEHNR and FQNEAQ (reference sequence). The CDR3 sequence: CASSHLTDYNEQFF. CDR3 DNA sequence: TGTGCCAGCAGCCATTTGACAGATTACAATGAGCAGTTCTTC.

This clone was seen a single time. Distinct nucleotide sequences in the sample also encode this CDR3. The chain recombines TRBV7-8 with TRBJ1-1; 8 bases fit TRBD1. Trimming at V came to 3 bases and at J to 7 bases, leaving 7 bases not matched to a gene. Germline V gives CDR1 SGHVS, CDR2 FQNEAQ. This CDR3 comprises 14 residues. Here the CDR3 DNA reads TGTGCCAGCAGCTTGACAGGGGATGTTGTTGAAGCTTTCTTT. It encodes CASSLTGDVVEAFF.

J is TRBJ1-2 and V is TRBV2, with 9 bases identical to TRBD1. The V gene end was trimmed by 7 bases and the J gene end by 3 bases; junction bases not matched to a gene: 3. The CDR3 consists of 13 residues. CDR1 is SNHLY and CDR2 is FYNNEI in the germline V gene. CDR3 bases: TGTGCCAGCACAAGGACAGGGGACTATGGCTACACCTTC. Its protein is CASTRTGDYGYTF.

This rearrangement joins TRBV4-3 to TRBJ1-2; 7 nucleotides line up with TRBD1. V dropped 6 bases and J dropped 0; count of bases not matched to a gene: 4. Looked up from germline, CDR1 is LGHNA and CDR2 is YSLEER. CDR3 size: 14 residues. The CDR3 sequence: CASSRDRANYGYTF. The DNA of the CDR3 is TGCGCCAGCAGTAGGGACAGAGCTAACTATGGCTACACCTTC.

This clone was detected only a few times. V gene TRBV21-1 combines with J gene TRBJ1-4. TRBV21-1 is described as a pseudogene. The CDR3 loop spans 15 amino acids. CDR3 amino acids: CASSKERGGNEKLFF. The CDR3 region has the DNA TGTGCCAGCAGCAAAGAGAGGGGGGGGAATGAAAAACTGTTTTTT.

V and J are TRBV19 and TRBJ2-1; 10 bases map to TRBD2. With V trimmed by 6 bases and J by 4 bases, 9 bases remained unmatched. Germline CDR1 LNHDA, CDR2 SQIVND (reference sequence). CDR3 length: 16 amino acids. This CDR3 is CASRSWGLATYNEQFF. The CDR3 DNA is TGTGCCAGTAGATCCTGGGGACTAGCGACTTACAATGAGCAGTTCTTC.

The chain is built from TRBV30 and TRBJ1-4, with D possibly TRBD1 on 6 matching bases. V lost 5 bases and J 0 bases, leaving 10 bases between the germline ends. CDR1 and CDR2 (germline): GTSNPN, SVGIG (reference sequence). The length of the CDR3 is 14 residues. The CDR3 nucleotides read TGTGCCTGGGCCCGGACAGCAACTAATGAAAAACTGTTTTTT. Its protein product is CAWARTATNEKLFF.

The chain joins TRBV4-3 to TRBJ2-1, with TRBD1 matching 9 bases. Germline assignment: CDR1 LGHNA and CDR2 YSLEER. The CDR3 is made up of 14 amino acids. With 4 bases clipped from V and 3 bases from J, the junction kept 1 base outside the gene matches. DNA of the CDR3: TGCGCCAGCAGCCGACAGGGGGACTACAATGAGCAGTTCTTC. Translating it yields CASSRQGDYNEQFF.

The chain employs TRBV9 and TRBJ1-1; D is perhaps TRBD1 (5 bases). The CDR3 runs to 15 residues. V was pared by 4 bases and J by 1 base, with 14 bases between. The germline gives CDR1 SGDLS, CDR2 YYNGEE. The DNA of the CDR3 is TGTGCCAGCAGCCCATCCAGACAGCCGAACACTGAAGCTTTCTTT. Protein sequence: CASSPSRQPNTEAFF.

This clone was found a few times. This sequence joins TRBV19 and TRBJ2-7, with 8 nucleotides matching TRBD1. This CDR3 spans 14 amino acids. Germline V gene lookup returns CDR1 LNHDA and CDR2 SQIVND (reference sequence). Losses at the gene ends were 5 bases for V and 0 bases for J; bases not matched to a gene: 3. CDR3 in amino acids: CASSGQGDSYEQYF. The DNA of the CDR3 is TGTGCCAGTAGTGGACAGGGCGACTCCTACGAGCAGTACTTC.

This chain joins TRBV18 and TRBJ1-4; 7 bases fit TRBD1. Germline V gives CDR1 KGHSH, CDR2 LQKENI. V gave up 6 bases and J gave up 2 bases; unmatched junction bases: 3. The CDR3 covers 14 residues. CDR3 coding DNA: TGTGCCAGCTCCCTACAGGGGACTAATGAAAAACTGTTTTTT. It translates to CASSLQGTNEKLFF.

For the CDR3, the DNA is TGTGCCAGCAGCTTGGGACAGGGGAGCACTGAAGCTTTCTTT. This sequence encodes CASSLGQGSTEAFF. V and J are TRBV5-8 and TRBJ1-1; 8 bases align to TRBD1. Germline CDR1 is SGHTS and CDR2 is YDEGEE. With V trimmed by 0 bases and J by 4 bases, 2 bases remained unmatched. The CDR3 consists of 14 residues.

The gene calls are TRBV19 and TRBJ1-4; 9 bases match TRBD1. After removal of 5 bases from V and 4 bases from J, the junction contained 11 bases not matched to a gene. This CDR3 contains 17 residues. Per germline, CDR1 LNHDA and CDR2 SQIVND (reference sequence). The CDR3 protein is CASSPSLQGQGNEKLFF. The CDR3 DNA reads as TGTGCCAGTAGTCCATCTCTCCAGGGACAGGGTAATGAAAAACTGTTTTTT.

J is TRBJ2-1 and V is TRBV14, with TRBD2 matching 12 bases. Germline V gives CDR1 SGHDN, CDR2 FVKESK. Germline trimming cut 1 base from V and 15 bases from J; bases unmatched to any gene: 10. The CDR3 totals 15 residues. CDR3 sequence: CASSQGTSGINYPFF. The DNA for the CDR3 is TGTGCCAGCAGCCAAGGGACTAGCGGGATTAACTATCCGTTCTTC.

The J gene is TRBJ1-2, the V gene TRBV28; TRBD1 agrees at 7 bases. Per germline, CDR1 MDHEN and CDR2 SYDVKM. Losses at the gene ends were 6 bases for V and 5 bases for J; bases not matched to a gene: 6. The CDR3 consists of 13 residues. In nucleotides, the CDR3 is TGTGCCAGCAGCTTACAGGGGTTATATGGCTACACCTTC. As protein: CASSLQGLYGYTF.

In nucleotides, the CDR3 is TGTGCCAGCAGCCAAAACGGGGGGTTAGATACGCAGTATTTT. Its protein product is CASSQNGGLDTQYF. The chain is built from TRBV5-4 and TRBJ2-3; 7 positions match TRBD2. After removal of 4 bases from V and 5 bases from J, the junction contained 7 bases not matched to a gene. This CDR3 spans 14 amino acids. Per germline, CDR1 SGHNT and CDR2 YYREEE (reference sequence).

The rearrangement joins TRBV19 to TRBJ2-7, with D perhaps matching TRBD1 (5 bases). The CDR3 length is 14 residues. Germline values: CDR1 LNHDA, CDR2 SQIVND (reference sequence). The V and J ends lost 1 base and 4 bases respectively, with 11 bases between them. In nucleotides, the CDR3 is TGTGCCAGTAGTATAGGTACAGGTCAGTACGAGCAGTACTTC. Its translation: CASSIGTGQYEQYF.

The chain recombines TRBV2 with TRBJ1-5, with D possibly matching TRBD1 (5 bases). V lost 7 bases and J 4 bases, leaving 17 bases between the germline ends. The CDR3 covers 15 residues. Germline V gene sequence: CDR1 SNHLY, CDR2 FYNNEI. CDR3: CASTLGQKANQPQHF. The CDR3 DNA sequence: TGTGCCAGCACCCTTGGACAAAAGGCAAATCAGCCCCAGCATTTT.

The rearrangement joins TRBV4-2 to TRBJ2-1; TRBD2 matches at 9 bases. Per the germline V gene, CDR1 is LGHNA and CDR2 is YNFKEQ. After removal of 0 bases from V and 2 bases from J, the junction contained 5 bases not matched to a gene. The CDR3 sequence is 17 residues long. The CDR3 is CASSQDHLAGTYNEQFF. CDR3 in DNA: TGTGCCAGCAGCCAAGATCACCTAGCGGGAACCTACAATGAGCAGTTCTTC.